This T cell receptor beta chain was identified in a study of vaccination and CD4 T cells after COVID-19. The Oncomine TCR Beta short-read assay was applied to DNA of cultured CD4+ T cells. TCRdb analysed the PCR reads with MiXCR anew, one entry per CDR3 protein. Of roughly 7,400 distinct CDR3 sequences listed, 74% are singletons. Comment on this clonotype: Its target is unknown.

The CDR3 loop spans 16 amino acids. With 1 base removed from V and 1 base from J, the gap between germline ends came to 14 bases. As for treatment: roughly 10-day PBMC culture with coronavirus spike peptide pools or control peptides (ViraFEST assay). The TCR was taken from a human donor who had recovered from COVID-19. Sample: CD4+ T cells from blood, cultured in vitro. The chain joins TRBV12-3 or TRBV12-4 to TRBJ2-7; D not resolved. Here the CDR3 reads CASSLEWTPGSYEQYF. The CDR3 DNA reads as TGTGCCAGCAGTTTAGAATGGACGCCGGGTTCCTACGAGCAGTACTTC.